The rows below give T cell receptor beta chains drawn from one sample of a study of T cell responses to AZD1222 COVID-19 vaccine. Here immunoSEQ multiplex PCR was the method, and the copy in TCRdb shows in-frame clones only, minus some. In the table there are tens of thousands of clones, about 93% of which are singletons. The source material was peripheral blood, sampled 28 days after the second AZD1222 dose. These receptors came from an adult who received the AZD1222 COVID-19 vaccine. The CDR3 runs from the conserved cysteine through the conserved F or W. A D gene is named only where the DNA matches it firmly. Part of the rows lack a size; the others show once, few, many or a class for expanded clones.

J | size | D | V | DNA | CDR3
TRBJ1-5 | once | NA | TRBV28 | TGTGCCAGCAGTTTACCGGCTCCGCAGGGCAATCAGCCCCAGCATTTT | CASSLPAPQGNQPQHF
TRBJ1-2 | NA | NA | TRBV7-8 | TGTGCCAGCAGCTTGACTTTGTCGAGGGACGGCTACACCTTC | CASSLTLSRDGYTF
TRBJ2-5 | NA | NA | TRBV18 | TGTGCCAGCTCACCACCTGGGGCAGAAGAGACCCAGTACTTC | CASSPPGAEETQYF
TRBJ1-6 | NA | NA | TRBV7-2 | TGTGCCAGCAGCCTAGGGGCCGGGACACTGCAATCACCCCTCCACTTT | CASSLGAGTLQSPLHF
TRBJ2-3 | once | TRBD1 | TRBV29-1 | TGCAGCATTACTGCCCGGGACAGGGCCACAGATACGCAGTATTTT | CSITARDRATDTQYF
TRBJ1-3 | NA | NA | TRBV10-3 | TGTGCCAACCGACAGAACTCTGGAAACACCATATATTTT | CANRQNSGNTIYF
TRBJ2-2 | NA | NA | TRBV7-9 | TGTGCCAGCAGCGCGGCGGCAGTCAACACCGGGGAGCTGTTTTTT | CASSAAAVNTGELFF
TRBJ1-6 | few | NA | TRBV7-9 | TGTGCCAGCAGCTTAGGGGCTGGGTTCTATAATTCACCCCTCCACTTT | CASSLGAGFYNSPLHF
TRBJ2-5 | NA | TRBD1 | TRBV11-2 | TGTGCCAGCAGCCCTAGGTGGGGACAGGGGGCAATGGAGACCCAGTACTTC | CASSPRWGQGAMETQYF
TRBJ1-2 | once | NA | TRBV18 | TGTGCCAGCTCACCGGCGGAAGGGGCCAGTATCTATGGCTACACCTTC | CASSPAEGASIYGYTF
TRBJ2-3 | NA | TRBD2 | TRBV7-9 | TGTGCCAGCAGCTTAGATACTAGCGGGGAGAGGGATACGCAGTATTTT | CASSLDTSGERDTQYF
TRBJ2-3 | NA | NA | TRBV7-9 | TGTGCCAGCAGCGAGTCGGGTGGCGGGCCCCCCACAGATACGCAGTATTTT | CASSESGGGPPTDTQYF
TRBJ2-1 | NA | NA | TRBV24-1 | TGTGCCACCAGTGATTGGCGTGATAATGAGCAGTTCTTC | CATSDWRDNEQFF
TRBJ2-7 | NA | NA | TRBV28 | TGTGCCAGCAGTTTAACAGCCTCCTACGAGCAGTACTTC | CASSLTASYEQYF
TRBJ1-2 | NA | NA | TRBV2 | TGTGCCAGTACAGGGTTTTTTAGCTACACCTTC | CASTGFFSYTF
TRBJ2-1 | NA | NA | TRBV27 | TGTGCCAGCAGTTCCCCCTCCCGGAGGGGGCAACGGGATGAGCAGTTCTTC | CASSSPSRRGQRDEQFF
TRBJ2-7 | once | TRBD1 | TRBV30 | TGTGCCTGGAAGGACAGGGGGCTCATCGGCGAGCAGTACTTC | CAWKDRGLIGEQYF
TRBJ1-5 | NA | TRBD1 | TRBV6-6 | TGTGCCAGCAGAAATGGACAGGGGGGTCTTCAGCCCCAGCATTTT | CASRNGQGGLQPQHF
TRBJ1-1 | NA | NA | TRBV10-3 | TGTGCCATCAGTGATCTGGGCACTGAAGCTTTCTTT | CAISDLGTEAFF
TRBJ2-7 | NA | NA | TRBV11-1 | TGTGCCAGCAGCTTAGCCAGAGCCTCCTACGAGCAGTACTTC | CASSLARASYEQYF
TRBJ2-1 | NA | NA | TRBV7-2 | TGTGCCAGCAGCTCTCACGCGCCACGGGCTGAGCAGTTCTTC | CASSSHAPRAEQFF
TRBJ1-2 | NA | TRBD1 | TRBV4-3 | TGCGCCAGCAGCCATACGCTACAGGGGCTTTTGTATGGCTACACCTTC | CASSHTLQGLLYGYTF
TRBJ2-1 | NA | TRBD2 | TRBV10-2 | TGCGCCAGCGCAGGCTCTAGCGGGGGGCGCAATGAGCAGTTCTTC | CASAGSSGGRNEQFF
TRBJ1-6 | NA | NA | TRBV30 | TGTGCCTGGAGTGTACAGGCAACAAATTCACCCCTCCACTTT | CAWSVQATNSPLHF
TRBJ1-3 | NA | NA | TRBV5-1 | TGCGCCAGCAGCTTGGGTTCAGGTGCTGGAAACACCATATATTTT | CASSLGSGAGNTIYF
TRBJ2-7 | NA | TRBD1 | TRBV5-1 | TGCGCCAGCAGCCCGGGGACAGGGGTCTCCTACGAGCAGTACTTC | CASSPGTGVSYEQYF
TRBJ1-1 | NA | TRBD1 | TRBV19 | TGTGCCAGTAGTATAGATTCGACAGGGCTCAACACTGAAGCTTTCTTT | CASSIDSTGLNTEAFF
TRBJ2-7 | NA | TRBD2 | TRBV11-3 | TGTGCCAGCAGCCCCCGGGAGGGGTCGCCTCTGGAGCAGTACTTC | CASSPREGSPLEQYF
TRBJ2-7 | NA | NA | TRBV12-3/TRBV12-4 | TGTGCCAGCAGTTTAGCTGGAGGAAGGCAGTACTTC | CASSLAGGRQYF
TRBJ1-5 | NA | NA | TRBV7-2 | TGTGCCAGCAGCTTAAGCCCGGGGAGCAATCAGCCCCAGCATTTT | CASSLSPGSNQPQHF
TRBJ2-7 | NA | TRBD1 | TRBV5-6 | TGTGCCAGCAGCCCCGTTTGGGGACAGGGGTCCGACGAGCAGTACTTC | CASSPVWGQGSDEQYF
TRBJ1-2 | NA | NA | TRBV25-1 | TGTGCCAGCGGAGACTGGGGAGACTATGGCTACACCTTC | CASGDWGDYGYTF
TRBJ2-3 | NA | TRBD2 | TRBV19 | TGTGCCAGTAGCGGGATAGCGGGCTCAACAGATACGCAGTATTTT | CASSGIAGSTDTQYF
TRBJ2-3 | NA | NA | TRBV18 | TGTGCCAGCCAACCGGGATCCTTTTCCACAGATACGCAGTATTTT | CASQPGSFSTDTQYF
TRBJ1-5 | NA | NA | TRBV6-5 | TGTGCCAGCAGTTACGATGGTTGGGGGGGGCAGCCCCAGCATTTT | CASSYDGWGGQPQHF
TRBJ1-2 | few | TRBD1 | TRBV4-1 | TGCGCCAGCAGCCACCAGGGACAGCGGGCCGGCTACACCTTC | CASSHQGQRAGYTF
TRBJ1-6 | NA | NA | TRBV30 | TGTGCCTGGCGACCGAAGAGCTCCTATAATTCACCCCTCCACTTT | CAWRPKSSYNSPLHF
TRBJ1-1 | NA | TRBD1 | TRBV18 | TGTGCCAGCTCACCACCCAACAGGGGGAACACTGAAGCTTTCTTT | CASSPPNRGNTEAFF
TRBJ1-2 | once | TRBD1 | TRBV12-3/TRBV12-4 | TGTGCCAGCAGTTCTTTCGACAGGGATGGCTACACCTTC | CASSSFDRDGYTF
TRBJ2-2 | NA | NA | TRBV5-4 | TGTGCCAGCAGCTTGGGAGCTCAGGGTCGGGCGGCCACCGGGGAGCTGTTTTTT | CASSLGAQGRAATGELFF
TRBJ2-1 | NA | NA | TRBV2 | TGTGCCTCAAACTGGGGGATCTACCCCTATGAGCAGTTCTTC | CASNWGIYPYEQFF
TRBJ1-1 | NA | TRBD1 | TRBV9 | TGTGCCAGCAGCGTAGGGTTCGGAGGGGGACAGGGGAGCAACACTGAAGCTTTCTTT | CASSVGFGGGQGSNTEAFF
TRBJ2-3 | NA | TRBD2 | TRBV4-3 | TGCGCCAGCAGCCATCTAGCGGACCACACAGATACGCAGTATTTT | CASSHLADHTDTQYF
TRBJ1-2 | NA | NA | TRBV12-3/TRBV12-4 | TGTGCCAGCAGTTTAACAGGGTGGCGTGGCTACACCTTC | CASSLTGWRGYTF
TRBJ1-1 | NA | NA | TRBV4-3 | TGCGCCAGCAGCCCAGATTTTAACAAGAACACTGAAGCTTTCTTT | CASSPDFNKNTEAFF
TRBJ2-4 | NA | NA | TRBV5-1 | TGCGCCAGCAGCCCGGACCTTTATTCCAACATTCAGTACTTC | CASSPDLYSNIQYF
TRBJ2-1 | NA | TRBD1 | TRBV27 | TGTGCCAGCACCTGGACAGGGGAGGATGAGCAGTTCTTC | CASTWTGEDEQFF
TRBJ1-1 | NA | TRBD1 | TRBV19 | TGTGCCAGTAGTATGCCCGCCCAGGGGGCAAAAACTGAAGCTTTCTTT | CASSMPAQGAKTEAFF
TRBJ1-3 | NA | NA | TRBV18 | TGTGCCAGCTCACAGTCCCCCACCCGGAGCTCTGGAAACACCATATATTTT | CASSQSPTRSSGNTIYF
TRBJ1-2 | NA | TRBD1 | TRBV28 | TGTGCCAGCAGAGCCGACAGGGGGAGGAAAAACTATGGCTACACCTTC | CASRADRGRKNYGYTF
TRBJ1-1 | NA | NA | TRBV6-5 | TGTGCCAGCAGTTACAACCGGGCTAAGAACACTGAAGCTTTCTTT | CASSYNRAKNTEAFF
TRBJ1-2 | NA | NA | TRBV7-9 | TGTGCCAGCAGTGGGCAAGGCTACACCTTC | CASSGQGYTF
TRBJ2-7 | NA | TRBD2 | TRBV3-1/TRBV3-2 | TGTGCCAGCAGCGAACTAGCGGGGGTGAGCTCCTACGAGCAGTACTTC | CASSELAGVSSYEQYF